Below are 14 T cell receptor beta chains sequenced from a single sample in a study of cytomegalovirus exposure and HLA in healthy donors. PCR used 60 Vbeta primers and 13 Jbeta primers. Profiling relied on immunoSEQ multiplex PCR, and the TCRdb table lists in-frame clones only, not all of them. The sample has approximately 170,000 clones, 65% to 85% seen once. The sample consisted of PBMCs. The receptors originated from a man aged 45-65 years in good health and CMV-seropositive.

The rearrangement uses TRBV15 and TRBJ2-5; D call uncertain. Germline CDR1 and CDR2: LNHNV and YYDKDF (reference sequence). CDR3 length: 13 amino acids. Trimming cost V 5 bases and J 0 bases, with 7 bases left between them. This CDR3 is CATSPRYQETQYF. CDR3 nucleotide sequence: TGTGCCACCAGCCCGAGGTACCAAGAGACCCAGTACTTC.

This clone has a handful of counts. This chain uses TRBV28 with TRBJ2-1; 12 bases agree with TRBD2. The CDR3 has 17 residues. The junction had 9 bases not matched to a gene; V was cut back by 3 bases and J by 6 bases. Germline CDR1 and CDR2: MDHEN and SYDVKM. CDR3 amino acids: CASSFHSASGRGNEQFF. Here the CDR3 DNA reads TGTGCCAGCAGTTTCCACTCGGCTAGCGGGAGGGGCAATGAGCAGTTCTTC.

This clone was observed a handful of times. J is TRBJ1-1 and V is TRBV5-1, with TRBD1 identical over 7 bases. CDR3 length: 13 residues. Germline V lookup: CDR1 SGHRS, CDR2 YFSETQ. V lost 3 bases and J lost 8; bases outside the gene matches: 7. The CDR3 nucleotides are TGCGCCAGCAGCTCACAGGGGTGGAGAGAAGCTTTCTTT. Residues: CASSSQGWREAFF.

A single count supports this clone. The rearrangement uses TRBV7-9 and TRBJ1-4, with 7 nucleotides matching TRBD1. Trimming took 5 bases from V and 3 from J; bases not matched to a gene: 6. The V gene's germline CDR1 is SEHNR and CDR2 FQNEAQ (reference sequence). The CDR3 has 15 amino acids. The DNA of the CDR3 is TGTGCCAGCAGCGCGAGGGGGCAGGCTAATGAAAAACTGTTTTTT. Its translation is CASSARGQANEKLFF.

V gene TRBV4-1 combines with J gene TRBJ1-3; D might be TRBD1 (6 bases). This CDR3 is 15 amino acids long. The V end lost 2 bases, the J end lost 4 bases, and 12 bases lay between the germline ends. Germline V gene data show CDR1 as MGHRA and CDR2 as YSYEKL. CDR3 amino acids: CASSQPRDTGNTIYF. CDR3 DNA sequence: TGCGCCAGCAGCCAACCCCGGGACACGGGAAACACCATATATTTT.

The V and J genes are TRBV30 and TRBJ2-5; 8 bases are a match to TRBD2. CDR3 length equals 13 residues. CDR1 is GTSNPN and CDR2 is SVGIG in the germline V gene (reference sequence). V was clipped by 8 bases and J by 8 bases; unmatched bases: 13. This CDR3 reads CARTSGGGGTQYF. The CDR3 DNA sequence: TGTGCCCGTACTAGCGGAGGGGGGGGTACCCAGTACTTC.

The CDR3 region has the DNA TGTGCCATCGGGACAACCTCGAACACCGGGGAGCTGTTTTTT. It codes for CAIGTTSNTGELFF. V gene TRBV10-3 combines with J gene TRBJ2-2; perhaps TRBD1 as D (6 bases). V was cut by 8 bases and J by 0 bases, with 10 bases left in between. The CDR3 runs to 14 residues. Germline V lookup: CDR1 ENHRY, CDR2 SYGVKD.

Only one count was recorded for this clone. This chain connects TRBV11-2 to TRBJ1-6; 10 nucleotides match TRBD1. Germline CDR1 and CDR2: SGHAT and FQNNGV. The CDR3 length is 14 residues. Trimming cost V 3 bases and J 10 bases; bases outside gene matches: 3. CDR3 nucleotide sequence: TGTGCCAGCAGCTTTGGACAGGGGGGATCACCCCTCCACTTT. Protein sequence: CASSFGQGGSPLHF.

This chain joins TRBV6-5 and TRBJ2-1; 7 bases are shared with TRBD1. The germline V gene encodes CDR1 MNHEY and CDR2 SVGAGI. After removal of 6 bases from V and 4 bases from J, the junction contained 3 bases not matched to a gene. The CDR3 is made up of 13 amino acids. The CDR3 loop is CASSPGQYNEQFF. The CDR3 nucleotides are TGTGCCAGCAGCCCGGGACAGTACAATGAGCAGTTCTTC.

The chain recombines TRBV27 with TRBJ2-2, with D possibly TRBD1 on 8 matching bases. The CDR3 length is 21 residues. Germline CDR1 MNHEY, CDR2 SMNVEV (reference sequence). V gave up 5 bases and J gave up 6 bases, with 34 bases separating them. The CDR3 here is CASSARQGWGGLPGMPGELFF. As DNA, the CDR3 is TGTGCCAGCAGTGCCAGACAGGGGTGGGGGGGGTTGCCGGGTATGCCCGGGGAGCTGTTTTTT.

This chain uses TRBV7-9 with TRBJ1-1, with no clear D. Trimming shortened V by 3 bases and J by 2 bases, and 10 bases separated the two germline ends. This CDR3 is built from 14 residues. Germline assignment: CDR1 SEHNR and CDR2 FQNEAQ (reference sequence). The CDR3 loop is CASSFEGLNTEAFF. For the CDR3, the DNA is TGTGCCAGCAGCTTCGAGGGCCTCAACACTGAAGCTTTCTTT.

V is TRBV30 and J is TRBJ2-2; 7 positions agree with TRBD2. The germline V gene encodes CDR1 GTSNPN and CDR2 SVGIG (reference sequence). Germline trimming cut 3 bases from V and 5 bases from J; bases unmatched to any gene: 9. This CDR3 contains 15 residues. The CDR3 DNA is TGTGCCTGGAGGGGGGGGACTATAGGGACCGGGGAGCTGTTTTTT. Protein sequence: CAWRGGTIGTGELFF.

This clone showed up just once. The chain joins TRBV19 to TRBJ2-5; 7 nucleotides agree with TRBD2. Trimming at V came to 6 bases and at J to 3 bases, leaving 10 bases not matched to a gene. Germline lookup yields CDR1 LNHDA and CDR2 SQIVND (reference sequence). The CDR3 consists of 15 residues. CDR3 amino acids: CASSPTSVYKETQYF. The CDR3 DNA reads TGTGCCAGTAGCCCTACTAGCGTATATAAAGAGACCCAGTACTTC.

The CDR3 nucleotides read TGTGCCAGCAACCTGGACGCAGGGGGCGGTTCACCCCTCCACTTT. It yields the protein CASNLDAGGGSPLHF. The chain links TRBV28 to TRBJ1-6, with TRBD1 matching over 8 bases. V was clipped by 7 bases and J by 9 bases; unmatched bases: 11. The germline V gene has CDR1 MDHEN and CDR2 SYDVKM. The CDR3 has 15 residues. The full variable domain, with the rest looked up from reference TRBV28 and TRBJ1-6, is DVKVTQSSRYLVKRTGEKVFLECVQDMDHENMFWYRQDPGLGLRLIYFSYDVKMKEKGDIPEGYSVSREKKERFSLILESASTNQTSMYLCASNLDAGGGSPLHFGNGTRLTVT.